Listed below are T cell receptor beta chains from one sample, sequenced in a study of blood T cell repertoires in COVID-19. Only in-frame clones appear in the TCRdb table, and some are missing; sequencing was by immunoSEQ multiplex PCR. The sample has approximately 150,000 clones; 80% are singletons. The sequencing input was peripheral blood. Source of these receptors: a woman aged 45-60 years with acute or convalescent COVID-19. CDR3s leave out the opening cysteine and the closing phenylalanine or tryptophan.

V gene,CDR3 length,J gene,CDR3 protein
TRBV12-3/TRBV12-4,11,TRBJ1-4,ASSLGEVEKLF
TRBV4-3,16,TRBJ1-1,ASSQKPPGTAGRTEAF
TRBV5-1,15,TRBJ2-3,ASSERGQGSGTDTQY
TRBV6-5,10,TRBJ2-5,ASSYDGERFY
TRBV7-2,13,TRBJ1-2,ASSLDSQGYYGYT
TRBV9,14,TRBJ1-1,ASSVKPGQGRTEAF
TRBV19,11,TRBJ2-4,ASSIVGLEAQY
TRBV7-9,13,TRBJ1-1,ASSLHSRTEAEAF
TRBV6-2/TRBV6-3,13,TRBJ2-2,ASSYLTRLAGELF
TRBV28,8,TRBJ1-5,ASSFGSQH
TRBV2,10,TRBJ2-7,ASKESSYEQY
TRBV4-2,12,TRBJ2-7,ASSQVGQGGEQY
TRBV19,14,TRBJ1-6,ASTVRGTGGNSPLH
TRBV7-2,10,TRBJ2-3,ASSLQLDTQY
TRBV7-2,11,TRBJ1-2,ASSPREGGGYT
TRBV7-5,12,TRBJ1-2,ALRDTPEKYGYT
TRBV5-1,13,TRBJ1-3,ASSLGQGDGNTIY
TRBV9,11,TRBJ1-2,ASSLTGRDGYT
TRBV4-3,14,TRBJ2-5,ASSQNLRDSQGPQY
TRBV5-6,12,TRBJ1-5,ASSTDRGEQPQH
TRBV18,13,TRBJ2-2,ASSPPEQNTGELF
TRBV27,13,TRBJ2-1,ASSLSTSGYNEQF
TRBV18,14,TRBJ2-7,ASSPPGQTSSYEQY
TRBV7-2,13,TRBJ2-1,ASRWSGGIYNEQF
TRBV6-4,12,TRBJ2-2,ASSDSTNTGELF
TRBV18,11,TRBJ1-1,ASSPTENTEAF
TRBV9,11,TRBJ1-2,ASSAGQRNGYT
TRBV28,13,TRBJ2-5,ASRPAGGLQETQY
TRBV29-1,11,TRBJ1-5,SVEEGQGGTQH
TRBV6-1,14,TRBJ1-1,ASSEGPAGSNTEAF
TRBV19,11,TRBJ1-2,ASSITGIVGYT
TRBV11-2,15,TRBJ2-7,ASSHPGRPRGSYEQY
TRBV6-6,13,TRBJ1-5,ASSPEQGRAQPQH
TRBV9,12,TRBJ1-6,ASSARDRNSPLH
TRBV28,16,TRBJ2-3,ASSLLAGAIVTTDTQY
TRBV7-2,12,TRBJ2-7,ASSLVTSSYEQY
TRBV6-2/TRBV6-3,13,TRBJ1-5,ASSQVMALDQPQH
TRBV11-3,10,TRBJ2-2,ASSFSTGELF
TRBV3-1/TRBV3-2,13,TRBJ2-5,ASSPGQGDQETQY
TRBV12-3/TRBV12-4,10,TRBJ1-5,ASTSTRGPQH
TRBV11-2,14,TRBJ2-7,ASSLQTTSGGYEQY
TRBV19,14,TRBJ2-2,ASSAGQGMITGELF
TRBV27,12,TRBJ2-3,ASSFGPHTDTQY
TRBV28,13,TRBJ2-4,ASRPPYVAKNIQY
TRBV5-1,14,TRBJ1-1,ASSLGRDTLNTEAF
TRBV15,14,TRBJ1-2,ATSREGQGGPYGYT
TRBV6-5,10,TRBJ1-1,ASRRMDTEAF
TRBV5-6,13,TRBJ1-1,ASSFVGGTDTEAF
TRBV6-6,14,TRBJ2-3,ASSLLAGISTDTQY
TRBV2,13,TRBJ1-4,ASSGTTGVWEKLF
TRBV14,13,TRBJ1-3,ASSRGATSGNTIY
TRBV11-3,11,TRBJ1-1,ASSSLGAVEAF
TRBV7-2,13,TRBJ2-7,ASTVRGKPSYEQY